What follows describes a single TCR beta chain. This sample is part of a study of blood T cell repertoires in COVID-19. About the research overall: COVID-19 samples collected from the United States, Italy and Spain covered acute and convalescent phases. PBMCs, B-cell-depleted T cells, or T cells provided the cDNA or gDNA that made up the material.

Original processing methods: Cell counts per sample came from amplifying reference gene primers. Method: immunoSEQ multiplex PCR; TCRdb's copy keeps in-frame clones and lacks some. Clonal size and the V and J genes are those of that table, whereas D and trimming came from the DNA. The profile covers around 60,000 clones, with 70% to 90% appearing a single time and more than 0.95% taken by the ten largest. Germline CDR1 and CDR2: LNHDA and SQIVND (reference sequence). The CDR3 length is 16 residues. V was pared by 7 bases and J by 1 base, with 19 bases between. This clonotype was sampled from a man aged 35-49 years with acute or convalescent COVID-19. Specimen: peripheral blood. The chain couples TRBV19 to TRBJ2-5; possible D gene TRBD2, 6 bases. The CDR3 protein is CASTPGTGLFQETQYF. CDR3 in DNA: TGTGCCAGTACTCCTGGAACGGGACTCTTCCAAGAGACCCAGTACTTC.